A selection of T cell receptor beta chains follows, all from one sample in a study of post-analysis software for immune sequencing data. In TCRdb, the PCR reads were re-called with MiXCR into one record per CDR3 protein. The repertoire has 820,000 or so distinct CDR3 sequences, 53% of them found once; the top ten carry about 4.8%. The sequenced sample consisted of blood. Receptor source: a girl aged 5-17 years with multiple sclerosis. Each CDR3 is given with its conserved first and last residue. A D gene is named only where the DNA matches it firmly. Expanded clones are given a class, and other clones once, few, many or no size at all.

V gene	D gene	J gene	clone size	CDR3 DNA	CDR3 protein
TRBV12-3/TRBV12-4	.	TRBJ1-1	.	TGTGCCAGCAGTCGTCAGGGTATGGCTGAAGCTTTCTTT	CASSRQGMAEAFF
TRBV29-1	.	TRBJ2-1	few	TGCAGCGTTGGAGCGTCTGGGAATGAGCAGTTCTTC	CSVGASGNEQFF
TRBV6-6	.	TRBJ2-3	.	TGTGCCAGCAGTCACCGGGACTTGTCGCAGTATTTT	CASSHRDLSQYF
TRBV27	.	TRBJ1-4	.	TGTGCCAGCAGAGGGCCGGCAGGGCAAGAACGAGACCGGACCGCAACTAGTGAAAAACTGTTTTTT	CASRGPAGQERDRTATSEKLFF
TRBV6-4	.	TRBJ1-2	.	TGTGCCAGCAGTGACTCTCCCGGGGGTTATGGCTACACCTTC	CASSDSPGGYGYTF
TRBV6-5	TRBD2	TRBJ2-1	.	TGTGCCAGCAGTTACCTTTCAGCGGGAGGGTCCCCTTACAATGAGCAGTTCTTC	CASSYLSAGGSPYNEQFF
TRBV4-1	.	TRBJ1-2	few	TGCGCCAGCAGCCAAGAAGGCAGGGTGGAGGGCTACACCTTC	CASSQEGRVEGYTF
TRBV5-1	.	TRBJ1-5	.	TGCGCCAGCAGCTTGGGCGGGGAACCGAGTCAGCCCCAGCATTTT	CASSLGGEPSQPQHF
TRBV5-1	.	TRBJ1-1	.	TGCGCCAGCCTAGACCCTCGAGGGAGGACTGAAGCTTTCTTT	CASLDPRGRTEAFF
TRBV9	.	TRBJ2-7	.	TGTGCCAGCAGCGTAGTTGGAGGGGGCAGCGAGCAGTACTTC	CASSVVGGGSEQYF
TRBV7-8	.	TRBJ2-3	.	TGTGCCAGCAGCTTACGCGAAGGGGGCACAGATACGCAGTATTTT	CASSLREGGTDTQYF
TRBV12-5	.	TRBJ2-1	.	TGTGCTAGTGGTTTGGGGATTTACAATGAGCAGTTCTTC	CASGLGIYNEQFF
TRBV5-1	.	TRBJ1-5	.	TGCGCCAGCAGCTTGGGTCAGGATTGGAATCAGCCCCAGCATTTT	CASSLGQDWNQPQHF
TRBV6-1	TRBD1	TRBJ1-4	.	TGTGCCAGCAGTGAAGAGGACAGGCCTAATGAAAAACTGTTTTTT	CASSEEDRPNEKLFF
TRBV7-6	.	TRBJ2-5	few	TGTGCCAGCAGCTTTGGTAGTGGGGCCCAGTACTTC	CASSFGSGAQYF
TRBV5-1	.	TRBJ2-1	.	TGCGCCAGCAGCTTGGTGGCTCGGGGGCACGAACCTAACAATGAGCAGTTCTTC	CASSLVARGHEPNNEQFF
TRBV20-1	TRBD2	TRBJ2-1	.	TGCAGTGCTAGAGATCGCGGGAGCCACAATGAGCAGTTCTTC	CSARDRGSHNEQFF
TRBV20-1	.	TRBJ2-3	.	TGCAGTGCCAGCGGTTCATTGACAGATACGCAGTATTTT	CSASGSLTDTQYF
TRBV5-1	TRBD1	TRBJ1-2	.	TGCGCCAGCAGCCCGAGCAGGGGGCTACCTAACTATGGCTACACCTTC	CASSPSRGLPNYGYTF
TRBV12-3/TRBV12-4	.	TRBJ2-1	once	TGTGCCAGCAGTTTATTTAACGATGAGCAGTTCTTC	CASSLFNDEQFF
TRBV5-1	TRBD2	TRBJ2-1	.	TGCGCCAGCAGGGAGACTAGCGTCAATGAGCAGTTCTTC	CASRETSVNEQFF
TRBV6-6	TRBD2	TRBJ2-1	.	TGTGCCAGCACATCTAGCGGGGGGGCCTTAACCTACAATGAGCAGTTCTTC	CASTSSGGALTYNEQFF
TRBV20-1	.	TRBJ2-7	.	TGCAGTGCGAACGGGGGGCCGTACGAGCAGTACTTC	CSANGGPYEQYF
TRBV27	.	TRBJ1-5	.	TGTGCCAGCAGGCAGGGGTACAATCAGCCCCAGCATTTT	CASRQGYNQPQHF
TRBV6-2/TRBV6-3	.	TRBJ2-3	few	TGTGCCAGCAGTTACTCTCTAGGACTCCGAAGGACAGATACGCAGTATTTT	CASSYSLGLRRTDTQYF
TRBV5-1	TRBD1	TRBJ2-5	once	TGCGCCAGCAGCCAACAGGGGACCCAAGAGACCCAGTACTTC	CASSQQGTQETQYF
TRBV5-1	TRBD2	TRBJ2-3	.	TGCGCCAGCAGCGAGGGACTCGGGACTAGACAAACAGATACGCAGTATTTT	CASSEGLGTRQTDTQYF
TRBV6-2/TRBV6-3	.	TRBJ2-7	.	TGTGCCAGCAGTTACTCGCTTCTAGTTGACTACAATGAGCAGTACTTC	CASSYSLLVDYNEQYF
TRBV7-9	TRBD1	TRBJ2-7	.	TGTGCCAGCAGCCGACAGGGTACCCTCTCCTACGAGCAGTACTTC	CASSRQGTLSYEQYF
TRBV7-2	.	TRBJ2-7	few	TGTGCCAGCAGCCAGGGGGCTAGCGGCAGCTACGAGCAGTACTTC	CASSQGASGSYEQYF
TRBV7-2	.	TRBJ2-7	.	TGTGCCAGCAGCCCACCGACGGGGAGATCCTACGAGCAGTACTTC	CASSPPTGRSYEQYF